This is a list of T cell receptor beta chains from one sample in a study of Ad26.COV2.S vaccination and SARS-CoV-2 variants. Method: immunoSEQ multiplex PCR; TCRdb's copy keeps in-frame clones and lacks some. The profile covers 410,000 or so clones, with over 75% appearing a single time and 12% taken by the ten largest. The sequences come from peripheral blood, collected in a trial of Ad26.COV2.S vaccine versus placebo. The receptors stem from a person aged 18-60 years who received the Ad26.COV2.S COVID-19 vaccine or a placebo. The CDR3 runs from the conserved cysteine through the conserved F or W. Expanded clones get a size class; other rows say once, few or many, or leave the size out.

J: TRBJ2-1; size: once; V: TRBV7-9; CDR3: CASSLTGNDEQFF
J: TRBJ2-6; size: -; V: TRBV7-9; CDR3: CASIPFSSGANVLTF
J: TRBJ2-7; size: -; V: TRBV7-2; CDR3: CASGQSGGGLSYEQYF
J: TRBJ1-1; size: -; V: TRBV6-1; CDR3: CASSEWGANTEAFF
J: TRBJ2-1; size: -; V: TRBV27; CDR3: CASSLSILAGVSYNEQFF
J: TRBJ2-3; size: -; V: TRBV30; CDR3: CAWQKGAGEITQYF
J: TRBJ1-5; size: -; V: TRBV27; CDR3: CASSSWGREIQPQHF
J: TRBJ2-7; size: -; V: TRBV7-2; CDR3: CASSWTGVSYEQYF
J: TRBJ1-3; size: few; V: TRBV6-5; CDR3: CASSYRNSGNTIYF
J: TRBJ1-1; size: once; V: TRBV20-1; CDR3: CSASIRVNTEAFF
J: TRBJ1-5; size: -; V: TRBV14; CDR3: CASAGQAGQPQHF
J: TRBJ2-7; size: once; V: TRBV6-5; CDR3: CASSYSIYVYEQYF
J: TRBJ1-2; size: -; V: TRBV15; CDR3: CATSNRRGYGYTF
J: TRBJ1-1; size: -; V: TRBV28; CDR3: CASSRTPSGFEAFF
J: TRBJ1-1; size: -; V: TRBV4-3; CDR3: CASSQGYGTASDTEAFF
J: TRBJ1-2; size: -; V: TRBV5-8; CDR3: CASSPSGQHLYGYTF
J: TRBJ1-3; size: -; V: TRBV18; CDR3: CASSPWDLQARGNTIYF
J: TRBJ2-2; size: -; V: TRBV5-1; CDR3: CASSKTAGGSGELFF
J: TRBJ2-5; size: -; V: TRBV2; CDR3: CASSFGTSGTEETQYF
J: TRBJ1-1; size: -; V: TRBV30; CDR3: CAWSLTQETEAFF